This TCR beta chain emerged from a study of T cells in Graves' hyperthyroidism and ophthalmopathy. The study, taken as a whole, reports: In blood, most of the thyroid clonotypes expanded above 0.001 were also present. Model-based prediction identified ophthalmopathy a median around seven months prior to its onset.

Amplification targeted TCR beta CDR3 regions from RNA transcripts. The primer set for the first-round RT-PCR of the TCR CDR3 was HTBI. A single record per CDR3 protein comes from TCRdb applying MiXCR to the multiplex PCR reads. The sample shows around 620,000 distinct CDR3 sequences, 13% to 15% of them seen only once. Per germline, CDR1 LNHDA and CDR2 SQIVND (reference sequence). This CDR3 contains 16 residues. V was clipped by 4 bases and J by 6 bases; unmatched bases: 13. There are a few counts of this clonotype. What it binds is unknown. The V call is TRBV19, the J call TRBJ1-2; 8 nucleotides agree with TRBD1. This sequence was found in a woman between 18 and 29 years old with Graves' ophthalmopathy. Sequencing was done on a sample of blood. This CDR3 reads CASSSSPGTGSDGYTF. The CDR3 nucleotides read TGTGCCAGTAGTAGCTCCCCGGGGACAGGAAGCGATGGCTACACCTTC. Looking up the rest from reference TRBV19 and TRBJ1-2 gives the full variable domain: DGGITQSPKYLFRKEGQNVTLSCEQNLNHDAMYWYRQDPGQGLRLIYYSQIVNDFQKGDIAEGYSVSREKKESFPLTVTSAQKNPTAFYLCASSSSPGTGSDGYTFGSGTRLTVV.